This paragraph reports one TCR beta chain. A clone one base away is much larger, so this may be a read error. The data are from a study of identical twins. One entry per CDR3 protein, called by TCRdb with MiXCR from the 5' RACE reads. The sample carries 1.5 million to 2 million distinct CDR3 sequences, less than 35% recorded once. This receptor was obtained from a newborn girl in good health. Sequencing was performed on cord blood.

The CDR3 region is CAGSSGQGGWYEQYF. The CDR3, as DNA: TGCGCCGGCAGCTCAGGACAGGGGGGATGGTACGAGCAGTACTTC. This rearrangement joins TRBV5-1 to TRBJ2-7; 10 nucleotides line up with TRBD1. The length of the CDR3 is 15 residues. From germline, CDR1 is SGHRS and CDR2 YFSETQ.